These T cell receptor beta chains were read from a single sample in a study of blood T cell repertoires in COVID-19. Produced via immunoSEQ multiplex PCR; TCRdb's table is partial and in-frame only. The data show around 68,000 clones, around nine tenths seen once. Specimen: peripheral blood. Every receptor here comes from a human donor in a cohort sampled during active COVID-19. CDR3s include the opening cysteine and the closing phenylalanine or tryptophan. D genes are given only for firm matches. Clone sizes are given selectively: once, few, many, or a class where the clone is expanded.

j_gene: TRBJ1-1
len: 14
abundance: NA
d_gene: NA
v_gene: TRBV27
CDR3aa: CASTLSSLNTEAFF
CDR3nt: TGTGCCAGCACCCTAAGTAGCCTGAACACTGAAGCTTTCTTT

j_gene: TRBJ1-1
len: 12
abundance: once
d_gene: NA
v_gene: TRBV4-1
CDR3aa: CASSSGPTEAFF
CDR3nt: TGCGCCAGCAGTTCCGGTCCCACTGAAGCTTTCTTT

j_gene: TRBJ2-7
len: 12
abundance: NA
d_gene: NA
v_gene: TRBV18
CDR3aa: CASSPSSYEQYF
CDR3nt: TGTGCCAGCTCACCTAGCTCCTACGAGCAGTACTTC

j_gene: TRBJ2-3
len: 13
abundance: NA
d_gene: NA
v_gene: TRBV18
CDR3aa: CASSPSGTDTQYF
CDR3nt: TGTGCCAGCTCCCCCTCGGGAACAGATACGCAGTATTTT

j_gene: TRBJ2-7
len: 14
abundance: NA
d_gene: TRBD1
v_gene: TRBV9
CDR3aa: CASSATGGPYEQYF
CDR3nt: TGTGCCAGCAGCGCGACAGGGGGGCCCTACGAGCAGTACTTC

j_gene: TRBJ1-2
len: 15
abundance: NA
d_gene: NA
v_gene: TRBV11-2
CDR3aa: CASSARQAANYGYTF
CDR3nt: TGTGCCAGCAGCGCCCGACAAGCAGCTAACTATGGCTACACCTTC

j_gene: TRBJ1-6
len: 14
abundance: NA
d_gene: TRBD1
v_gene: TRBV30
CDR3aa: CALRFTGESSPLHF
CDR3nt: TGTGCCTTACGATTTACAGGGGAGAGTTCACCCCTCCACTTT

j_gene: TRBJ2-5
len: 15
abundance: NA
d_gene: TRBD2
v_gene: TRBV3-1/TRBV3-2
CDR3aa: CASSQGLAEEETQYF
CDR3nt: TGTGCCAGCAGCCAAGGACTAGCGGAGGAAGAGACCCAGTACTTC

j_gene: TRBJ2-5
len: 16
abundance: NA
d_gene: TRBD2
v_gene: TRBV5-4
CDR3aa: CASSLKALAGAETQYF
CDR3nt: TGTGCCAGCAGCTTAAAAGCCCTAGCGGGAGCGGAGACCCAGTACTTC

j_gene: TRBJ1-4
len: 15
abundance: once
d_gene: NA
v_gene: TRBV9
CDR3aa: CASSVGGRINEKLFF
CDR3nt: TGTGCCAGCAGCGTAGGGGGCAGGATTAATGAAAAACTGTTTTTT

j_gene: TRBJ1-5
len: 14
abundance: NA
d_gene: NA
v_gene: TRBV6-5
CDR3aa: CASRHNSGDQPQHF
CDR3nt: TGTGCCAGCAGACACAATTCAGGGGATCAGCCCCAGCATTTT

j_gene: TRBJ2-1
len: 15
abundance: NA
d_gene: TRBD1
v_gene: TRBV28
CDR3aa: CASRPSEGQLTEQFF
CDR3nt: TGTGCCAGCAGGCCTTCCGAGGGACAGCTCACTGAGCAGTTCTTC